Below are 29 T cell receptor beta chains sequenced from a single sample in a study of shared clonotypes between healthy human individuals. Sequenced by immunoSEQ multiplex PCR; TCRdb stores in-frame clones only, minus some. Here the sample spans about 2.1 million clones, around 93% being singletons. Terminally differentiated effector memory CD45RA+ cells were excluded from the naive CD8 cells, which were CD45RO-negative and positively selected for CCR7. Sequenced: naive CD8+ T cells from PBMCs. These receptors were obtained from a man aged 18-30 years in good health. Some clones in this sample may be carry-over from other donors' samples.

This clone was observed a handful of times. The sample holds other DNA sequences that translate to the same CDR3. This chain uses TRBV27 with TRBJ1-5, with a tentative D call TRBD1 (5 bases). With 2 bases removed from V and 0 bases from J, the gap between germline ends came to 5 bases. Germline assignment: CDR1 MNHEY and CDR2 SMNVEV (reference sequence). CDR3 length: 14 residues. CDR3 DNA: TGTGCCAGCAGTTTAGGGGGTAGCAATCAGCCCCAGCATTTT. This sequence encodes CASSLGGSNQPQHF.

Written as DNA, the CDR3 is TGTGCCTGGAGTGTACCCGTAGGGGGAGGCTACGAGCAGTACTTC. Its protein product is CAWSVPVGGGYEQYF. J is TRBJ2-7 and V is TRBV30, with D tentatively TRBD1 or TRBD2 (6 bases each). V was pared by 0 bases and J by 3 bases, with 15 bases between. CDR1 is GTSNPN, CDR2 SVGIG, per germline (reference sequence). This CDR3 is 15 amino acids long.

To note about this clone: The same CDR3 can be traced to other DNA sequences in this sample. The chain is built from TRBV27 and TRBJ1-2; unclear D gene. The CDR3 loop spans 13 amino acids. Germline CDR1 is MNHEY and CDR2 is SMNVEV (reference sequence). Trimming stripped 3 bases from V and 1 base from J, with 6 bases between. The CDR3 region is CASSFGLNYGYTF. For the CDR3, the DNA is TGTGCCAGCAGTTTTGGTCTTAACTATGGCTACACCTTC.

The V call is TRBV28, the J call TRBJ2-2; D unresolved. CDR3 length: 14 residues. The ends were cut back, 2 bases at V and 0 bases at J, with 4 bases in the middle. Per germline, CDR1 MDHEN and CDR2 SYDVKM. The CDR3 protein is CASSLHANTGELFF. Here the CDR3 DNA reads TGTGCCAGCAGTTTACATGCGAACACCGGGGAGCTGTTTTTT.

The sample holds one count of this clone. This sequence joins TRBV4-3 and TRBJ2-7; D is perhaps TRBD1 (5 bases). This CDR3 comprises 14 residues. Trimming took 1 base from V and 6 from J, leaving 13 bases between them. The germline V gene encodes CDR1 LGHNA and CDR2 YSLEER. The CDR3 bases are TGCGCCAGCAGCCAAGTTCTAAGGGGTTCCGAGCAGTACTTC. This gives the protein CASSQVLRGSEQYF.

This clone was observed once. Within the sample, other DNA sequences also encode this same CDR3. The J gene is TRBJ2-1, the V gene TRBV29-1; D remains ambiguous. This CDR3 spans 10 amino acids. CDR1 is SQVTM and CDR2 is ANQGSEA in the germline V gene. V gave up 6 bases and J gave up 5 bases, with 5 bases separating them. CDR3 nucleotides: TGCAGCGTGAGAGACAATGAGCAGTTCTTC. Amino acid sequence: CSVRDNEQFF.

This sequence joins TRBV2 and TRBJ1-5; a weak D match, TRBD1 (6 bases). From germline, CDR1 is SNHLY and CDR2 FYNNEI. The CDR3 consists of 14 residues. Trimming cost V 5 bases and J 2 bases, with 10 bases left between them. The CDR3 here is CASSFPGGNQPQHF. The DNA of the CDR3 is TGTGCCAGCAGTTTTCCAGGGGGCAATCAGCCCCAGCATTTT.

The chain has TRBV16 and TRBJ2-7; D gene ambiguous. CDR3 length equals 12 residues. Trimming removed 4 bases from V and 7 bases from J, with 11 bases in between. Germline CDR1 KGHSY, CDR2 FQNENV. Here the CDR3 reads CASSPLTWEQYF. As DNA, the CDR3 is TGTGCCAGCAGCCCCCTCACCTGGGAGCAGTACTTC.

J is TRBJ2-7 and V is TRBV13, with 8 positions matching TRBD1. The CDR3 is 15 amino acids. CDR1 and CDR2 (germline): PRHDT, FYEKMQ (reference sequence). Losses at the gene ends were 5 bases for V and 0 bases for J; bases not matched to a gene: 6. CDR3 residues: CASSPGQESSYEQYF. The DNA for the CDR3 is TGTGCCAGCAGCCCGGGACAGGAAAGCTCCTACGAGCAGTACTTC.

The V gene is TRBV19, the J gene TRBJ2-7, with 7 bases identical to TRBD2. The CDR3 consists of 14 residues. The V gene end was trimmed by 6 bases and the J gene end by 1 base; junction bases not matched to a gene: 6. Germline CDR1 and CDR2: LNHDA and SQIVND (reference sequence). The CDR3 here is CASRGLADSYEQYF. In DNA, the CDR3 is TGTGCCAGTAGGGGGCTAGCGGATTCCTACGAGCAGTACTTC.

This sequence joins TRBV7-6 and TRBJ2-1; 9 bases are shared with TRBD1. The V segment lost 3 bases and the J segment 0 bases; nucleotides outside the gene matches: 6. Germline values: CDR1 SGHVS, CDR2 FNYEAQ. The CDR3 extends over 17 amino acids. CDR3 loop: CASSLNLQGASYNEQFF. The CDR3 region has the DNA TGTGCCAGCAGCTTGAATTTACAGGGGGCCTCCTACAATGAGCAGTTCTTC.

CDR3 loop: CASSLSPFATVNTEAFF. In DNA, the CDR3 is TGTGCCAGCAGTTTATCGCCCTTCGCTACGGTGAACACTGAAGCTTTCTTT. V usage is TRBV27 and J usage is TRBJ1-1; D uncertain. Germline CDR1 MNHEY, CDR2 SMNVEV (reference sequence). CDR3 length equals 17 residues. The V and J ends lost 0 bases and 0 bases respectively, with 14 bases between them.

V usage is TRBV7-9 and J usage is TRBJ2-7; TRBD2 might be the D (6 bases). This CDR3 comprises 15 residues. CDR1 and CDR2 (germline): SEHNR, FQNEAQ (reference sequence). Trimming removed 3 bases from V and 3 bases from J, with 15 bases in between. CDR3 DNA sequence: TGTGCCAGCAGCTTGACCCCGGGACTCAACTACGAGCAGTACTTC. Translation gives CASSLTPGLNYEQYF.

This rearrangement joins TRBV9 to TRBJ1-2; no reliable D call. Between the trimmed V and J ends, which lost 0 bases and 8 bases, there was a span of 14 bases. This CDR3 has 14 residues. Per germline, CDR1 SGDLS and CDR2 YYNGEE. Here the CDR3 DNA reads TGTGCCAGCAGCGTAGGGGCCCGATCGGAGGGCTACACCTTC. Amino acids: CASSVGARSEGYTF.

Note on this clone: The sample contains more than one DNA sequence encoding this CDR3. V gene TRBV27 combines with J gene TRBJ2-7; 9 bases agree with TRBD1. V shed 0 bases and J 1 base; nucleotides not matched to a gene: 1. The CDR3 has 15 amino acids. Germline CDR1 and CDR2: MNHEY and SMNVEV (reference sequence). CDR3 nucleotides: TGTGCCAGCAGTTTATCCGGGACAGGGTCCTACGAGCAGTACTTC. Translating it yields CASSLSGTGSYEQYF.

CDR3 protein: CASSGPGTLNTEAFF. The CDR3 DNA reads TGCGCCAGCAGCGGGCCCGGGACGCTGAACACTGAAGCTTTCTTT. This chain links TRBV5-1 with TRBJ1-1; possibly TRBD1 for D (5 bases). V was trimmed by 4 bases and J by 0 bases, leaving 13 bases between them. The CDR3 totals 15 residues. Germline V gene lookup returns CDR1 SGHRS and CDR2 YFSETQ.

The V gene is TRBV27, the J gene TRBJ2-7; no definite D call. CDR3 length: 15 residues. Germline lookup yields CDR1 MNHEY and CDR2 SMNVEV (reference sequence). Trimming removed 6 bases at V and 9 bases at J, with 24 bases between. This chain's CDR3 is CASRLTVTPTSGQYF. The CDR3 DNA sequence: TGTGCCAGCAGATTGACCGTCACACCGACCTCCGGGCAGTACTTC.

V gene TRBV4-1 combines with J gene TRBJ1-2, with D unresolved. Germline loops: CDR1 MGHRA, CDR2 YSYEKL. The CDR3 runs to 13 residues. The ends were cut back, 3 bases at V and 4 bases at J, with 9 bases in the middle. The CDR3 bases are TGCGCCAGCAGCCACCGAGGTACCTATGGCTACACCTTC. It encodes CASSHRGTYGYTF.

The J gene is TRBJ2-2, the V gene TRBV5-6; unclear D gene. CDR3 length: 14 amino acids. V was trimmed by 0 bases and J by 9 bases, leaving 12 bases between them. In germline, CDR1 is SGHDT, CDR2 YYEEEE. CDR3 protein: CASSLVRSIRELFF. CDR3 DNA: TGTGCCAGCAGCTTGGTCCGGTCTATCCGGGAGCTGTTTTTT.

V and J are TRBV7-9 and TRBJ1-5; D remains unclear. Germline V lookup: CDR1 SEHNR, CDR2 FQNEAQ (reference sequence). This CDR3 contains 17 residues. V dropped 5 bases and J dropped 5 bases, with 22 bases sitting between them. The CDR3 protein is CASSISDGPWDDQPQHF. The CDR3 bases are TGTGCCAGCAGCATATCCGACGGCCCATGGGATGATCAGCCCCAGCATTTT.

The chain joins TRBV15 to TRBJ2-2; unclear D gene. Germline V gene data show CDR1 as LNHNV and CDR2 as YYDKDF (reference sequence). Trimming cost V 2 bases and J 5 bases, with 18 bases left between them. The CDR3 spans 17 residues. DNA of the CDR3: TGTGCCACCAGCAGACGTCTTGGGGTTGGTTGGACCGGGGAGCTGTTTTTT. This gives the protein CATSRRLGVGWTGELFF.

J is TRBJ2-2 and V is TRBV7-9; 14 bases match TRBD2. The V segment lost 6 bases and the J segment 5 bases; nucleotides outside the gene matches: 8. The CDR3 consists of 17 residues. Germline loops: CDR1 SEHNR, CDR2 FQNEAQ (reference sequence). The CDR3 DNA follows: TGTGCCAGCAGGCGACTAGCGGGAGGGCCGCGGACCGGGGAGCTGTTTTTT. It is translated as CASRRLAGGPRTGELFF.

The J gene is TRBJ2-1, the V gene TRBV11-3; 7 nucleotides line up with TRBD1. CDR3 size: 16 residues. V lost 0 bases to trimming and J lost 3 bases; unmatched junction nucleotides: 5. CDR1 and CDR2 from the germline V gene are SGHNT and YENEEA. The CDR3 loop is CASSLEATGVYNEQFF. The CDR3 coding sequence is TGTGCCAGCAGCTTAGAGGCTACAGGGGTCTACAATGAGCAGTTCTTC.

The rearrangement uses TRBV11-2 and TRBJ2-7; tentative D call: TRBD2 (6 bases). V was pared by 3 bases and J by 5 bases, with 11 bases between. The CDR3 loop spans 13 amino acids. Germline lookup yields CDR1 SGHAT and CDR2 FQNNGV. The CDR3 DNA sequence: TGTGCCAGCAGCTTGGCGGGGCCCCACGAGCAGTACTTC. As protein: CASSLAGPHEQYF.

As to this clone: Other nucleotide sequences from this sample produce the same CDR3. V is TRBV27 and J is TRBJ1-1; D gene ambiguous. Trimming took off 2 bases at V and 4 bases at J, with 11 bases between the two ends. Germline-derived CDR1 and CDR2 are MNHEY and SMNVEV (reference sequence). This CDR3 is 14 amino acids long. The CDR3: CASSLSRRGTEAFF. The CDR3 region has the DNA TGTGCCAGCAGTTTAAGCAGGCGGGGCACTGAAGCTTTCTTT.

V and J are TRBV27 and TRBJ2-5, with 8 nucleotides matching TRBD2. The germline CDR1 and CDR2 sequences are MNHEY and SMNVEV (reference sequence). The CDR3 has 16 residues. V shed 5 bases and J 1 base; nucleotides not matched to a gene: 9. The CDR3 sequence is CASSPQRLAGQETQYF. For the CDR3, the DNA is TGTGCCAGCAGTCCCCAGAGGCTAGCGGGCCAAGAGACCCAGTACTTC.

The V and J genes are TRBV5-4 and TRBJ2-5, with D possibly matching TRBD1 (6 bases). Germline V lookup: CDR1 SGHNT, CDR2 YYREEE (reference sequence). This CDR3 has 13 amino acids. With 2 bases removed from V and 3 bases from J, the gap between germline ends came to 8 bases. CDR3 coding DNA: TGTGCCAGCAGCTTTTGGACAGAAGAGACCCAGTACTTC. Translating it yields CASSFWTEETQYF. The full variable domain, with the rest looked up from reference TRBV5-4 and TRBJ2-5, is ETGVTQSPTHLIKTRGQQVTLRCSSQSGHNTVSWYQQALGQGPQFIFQYYREEENGRGNFPPRFSGLQFPNYSSELNVNALELDDSALYLCASSFWTEETQYFGPGTRLLVL.

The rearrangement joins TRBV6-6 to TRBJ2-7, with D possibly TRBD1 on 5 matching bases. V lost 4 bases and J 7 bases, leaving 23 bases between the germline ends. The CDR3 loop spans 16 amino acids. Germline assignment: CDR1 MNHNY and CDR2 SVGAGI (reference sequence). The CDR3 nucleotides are TGTGCCAGCAGTTCGATAATGGTAGAAGGATCAGGGGAGCAGTACTTC. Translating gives CASSSIMVEGSGEQYF.

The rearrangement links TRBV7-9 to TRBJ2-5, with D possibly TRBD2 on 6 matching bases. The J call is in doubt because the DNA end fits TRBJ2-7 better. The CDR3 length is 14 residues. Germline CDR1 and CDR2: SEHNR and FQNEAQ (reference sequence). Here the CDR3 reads CASSSALATYEQYF. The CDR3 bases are TGTGCCAGCAGCAGCGCGCTAGCGACCTACGAGCAGTACTTC.